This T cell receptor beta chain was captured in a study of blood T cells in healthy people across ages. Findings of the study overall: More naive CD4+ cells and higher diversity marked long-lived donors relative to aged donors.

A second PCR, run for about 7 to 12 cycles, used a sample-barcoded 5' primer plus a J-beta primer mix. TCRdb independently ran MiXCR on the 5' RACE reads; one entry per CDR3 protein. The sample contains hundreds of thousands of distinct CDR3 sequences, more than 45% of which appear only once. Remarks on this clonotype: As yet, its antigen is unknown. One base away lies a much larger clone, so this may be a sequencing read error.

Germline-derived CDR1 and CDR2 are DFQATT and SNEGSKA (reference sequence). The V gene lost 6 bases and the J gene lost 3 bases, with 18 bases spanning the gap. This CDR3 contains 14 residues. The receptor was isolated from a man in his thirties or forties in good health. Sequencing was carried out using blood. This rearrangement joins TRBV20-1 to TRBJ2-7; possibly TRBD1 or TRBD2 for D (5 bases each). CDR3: CSAGAWELGYEQYF. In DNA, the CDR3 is TGCAGTGCCGGGGCCTGGGAGCTCGGCTACGAGCAGTACTTC.